Included here is one T cell receptor beta chain sequence, with context. This record comes from a study of shared clonotypes between healthy human individuals. TCRdb keeps only in-frame clones here, not all; method: immunoSEQ multiplex PCR. The data hold about 600,000 clones, with 97% observed a single time. Germline loops: CDR1 LNHDA, CDR2 SQIVND (reference sequence). The CDR3 covers 17 residues. This sequence originates from a woman in her twenties or thirties in good health. The chain has TRBV19 and TRBJ2-5; no clear D. The end of the DNA fits TRBJ2-7 better, so the J call may be wrong. The specimen sequenced was naive CD4+ T cells sorted from blood. This sample's subset: CD45RA+ positively selected. CDR3 in amino acids: CASSMGGTRTFPYEQYF. CDR3 in DNA: TGTGCCAGTAGTATGGGTGGTACGAGGACGTTCCCCTACGAGCAGTACTTC.